This is a list of T cell receptor beta chains from one sample in a study of radiotherapy plus CTLA-4 blockade in lung cancer. The assay was immunoSEQ multiplex PCR, and TCRdb's table has in-frame clones only and misses some. The repertoire includes some 73,000 clones, 84% of them detected once, and approximately 0.81% sits in the top ten. The material was peripheral blood, obtained from a patient treated with radiotherapy plus ipilimumab. These receptors came from a human donor with non-small cell lung cancer who had stable disease on radiotherapy plus ipilimumab. The CDR3 runs from the conserved cysteine through the conserved F or W. The D gene is left open where the match is weak. The size of a clone is reported for some rows only, either as once, few or many, or as a class for expanded clones.

v_gene	abundance	j_gene	len	d_gene	CDR3aa	CDR3nt
TRBV9	NA	TRBJ2-2	16	NA	CASSVVAGVRNGELFF	TGTGCCAGCAGCGTAGTGGCAGGGGTTAGGAACGGGGAGCTGTTTTTT
TRBV5-1	NA	TRBJ2-7	13	NA	CASSLRDIYEQYF	TGCGCCAGCAGCCTGCGTGACATCTACGAGCAGTACTTC
TRBV19	NA	TRBJ2-5	14	NA	CASSTGMFVETQYF	TGTGCCAGTAGTACGGGAATGTTTGTGGAGACCCAGTACTTC
TRBV6-1	NA	TRBJ2-6	18	NA	CASSELWIGSQGANVLTF	TGTGCCAGCAGCGAACTTTGGATCGGGTCTCAAGGGGCCAACGTCCTGACTTTC
TRBV5-1	NA	TRBJ2-7	12	NA	CASSLASDEQYF	TGCGCCAGCAGCTTGGCATCTGACGAGCAGTACTTC
TRBV20-1	NA	TRBJ1-1	11	NA	CSATGNTEAFF	TGCAGTGCTACTGGGAACACTGAAGCTTTCTTT
TRBV5-1	NA	TRBJ2-5	15	NA	CASSLEGGWGETQYF	TGCGCCAGCAGCTTGGAGGGTGGATGGGGAGAGACCCAGTACTTC
TRBV6-5	once	TRBJ2-1	14	NA	CASSSLDRNNEQFF	TGTGCCAGCAGTTCCCTGGACAGAAACAATGAGCAGTTCTTC
TRBV10-2	few	TRBJ2-5	12	TRBD2	CASSSGEETQYF	TGCGCCAGCAGCAGCGGGGAAGAGACCCAGTACTTC
TRBV23-1	NA	TRBJ2-7	14	NA	CASSQSFLRDEQYF	TGCGCCAGCAGTCAATCCTTTCTGAGGGACGAGCAGTACTTC
TRBV10-1	few	TRBJ1-5	12	NA	CASSESSGPQHF	TGCGCCAGCAGTGAGTCTTCTGGGCCCCAGCATTTT
TRBV14	NA	TRBJ2-7	13	NA	CASSPNRVTEQYF	TGTGCCAGCAGCCCGAACCGGGTTACCGAGCAGTACTTC
TRBV10-2	NA	TRBJ2-3	18	TRBD2	CASSQLASGGTRTDTQYF	TGCGCCAGCAGTCAGTTAGCTAGCGGGGGGACCCGGACAGATACGCAGTATTTT
TRBV9	NA	TRBJ2-6	14	TRBD2	CASSVPSGGGDLTF	TGTGCCAGCAGCGTACCTAGCGGGGGCGGGGACCTGACTTTC
TRBV6-1	NA	TRBJ2-3	15	TRBD1	CASSERDRSRDTQYF	TGTGCCAGCAGTGAACGGGACAGATCAAGAGATACGCAGTATTTT
TRBV5-1	NA	TRBJ2-7	18	TRBD2	CASSLGGLAGGASHEQYF	TGCGCCAGCAGCTTGGGGGGACTAGCGGGAGGGGCCTCCCACGAGCAGTACTTC
TRBV28	NA	TRBJ2-7	18	TRBD2	CASSTSGLAGDGSYEQYF	TGTGCCAGCAGTACATCCGGACTAGCGGGAGATGGCTCCTACGAGCAGTACTTC
TRBV29-1	NA	TRBJ1-1	13	NA	CSASMGANTEAFF	TGCAGCGCATCGATGGGGGCGAACACTGAAGCTTTCTTT
TRBV7-3	NA	TRBJ2-1	15	TRBD2	CASSLSSGGKNEQFF	TGTGCCAGCAGCTTATCTAGCGGGGGGAAGAATGAGCAGTTCTTC
TRBV6-6	NA	TRBJ1-1	14	NA	CASSFGLLRIEAFF	TGTGCCAGCAGTTTCGGACTTCTCAGGATTGAAGCTTTCTTT
TRBV7-9	NA	TRBJ2-3	17	NA	CASSPINGRVRGDTQYF	TGTGCCAGCAGCCCCATTAACGGCAGGGTGCGGGGAGATACGCAGTATTTT
TRBV6-1	NA	TRBJ1-3	15	NA	CASSLLLDSGNTIYF	TGTGCCAGCAGTCTTCTACTTGACTCTGGAAACACCATATATTTT
TRBV28	NA	TRBJ1-1	15	TRBD1	CASSPWDRRHTEAFF	TGTGCCAGCAGTCCCTGGGACAGGAGACACACTGAAGCTTTCTTT
TRBV18	NA	TRBJ2-2	14	NA	CASSPLQETGELFF	TGTGCCAGCTCCCCCCTCCAGGAGACCGGGGAGCTGTTTTTT
TRBV9	NA	TRBJ2-5	15	NA	CASSVVGSGRETQYF	TGTGCCAGCAGCGTAGTAGGCTCCGGCCGGGAGACCCAGTACTTC
TRBV27	NA	TRBJ2-3	15	NA	CASSLAGPSTDTQYF	TGTGCCAGCAGTTTAGCGGGACCTAGCACAGATACGCAGTATTTT
TRBV6-1	NA	TRBJ1-2	12	NA	CASSDQWGGYTF	TGTGCCAGCAGTGACCAGTGGGGCGGCTACACCTTC
TRBV18	NA	TRBJ2-1	15	TRBD2	CASSPRLAAGNEQFF	TGTGCCAGCTCACCAAGACTAGCGGCCGGCAATGAGCAGTTCTTC
TRBV19	NA	TRBJ1-1	15	NA	CASSIGRSVNTEAFF	TGTGCCAGTAGTATAGGCAGGTCGGTGAACACTGAAGCTTTCTTT
TRBV2	once	TRBJ1-2	11	NA	CASRGLDGYTF	TGTGCCAGCAGGGGCTTGGATGGCTACACCTTC
TRBV5-2	once	TRBJ2-6	18	NA	CASNLRGESQSRANVLTF	TGTGCCAGCAATCTTCGAGGAGAGTCACAAAGTCGGGCCAACGTCCTGACTTTC
TRBV9	NA	TRBJ1-5	15	NA	CASSEGEGSNQPQHF	TGTGCCAGCAGCGAAGGGGAGGGATCCAATCAGCCCCAGCATTTT
TRBV29-1	NA	TRBJ2-3	13	NA	CSVATDITYTQYF	TGCAGCGTTGCGACTGATATCACCTATACGCAGTATTTT
TRBV11-2	NA	TRBJ2-1	18	NA	CASSSKTLWRSSYNEQFF	TGTGCCAGCAGCTCCAAGACCCTATGGCGAAGCTCCTACAATGAGCAGTTCTTC
TRBV7-4	NA	TRBJ1-5	18	NA	CASSFWGSMGAQNQPQHF	TGTGCCAGCAGCTTTTGGGGATCAATGGGGGCGCAAAATCAGCCCCAGCATTTT
TRBV5-1	NA	TRBJ2-7	13	TRBD1	CASSSGQVNEQYF	TGCGCCAGCAGCTCGGGACAGGTAAACGAGCAGTACTTC
TRBV7-3	NA	TRBJ2-3	15	NA	CASSLLPGPTDTQYF	TGTGCCAGCAGCTTATTGCCAGGGCCCACAGATACGCAGTATTTT
TRBV30	NA	TRBJ1-2	15	NA	CAWSVPPRTNYGYTF	TGTGCCTGGAGTGTACCACCCAGGACCAACTATGGCTACACCTTC
TRBV28	NA	TRBJ2-7	14	NA	CASTPGDLRYEQYF	TGTGCCAGCACCCCGGGGGATCTTCGCTACGAGCAGTACTTC
TRBV19	NA	TRBJ2-1	13	TRBD2	CASSTNPGGEQFF	TGTGCCAGTAGTACAAACCCGGGGGGTGAGCAGTTCTTC
TRBV7-6	NA	TRBJ1-2	15	TRBD1	CASSSQEGANYGYTF	TGTGCCAGCAGCTCCCAAGAGGGGGCGAACTATGGCTACACCTTC
TRBV28	NA	TRBJ1-4	17	TRBD1	CASSLKYGQGDNEKLFF	TGTGCCAGCAGTTTAAAGTACGGACAGGGTGACAATGAAAAACTGTTTTTT
TRBV6-5	once	TRBJ2-7	14	TRBD2	CASSVPGLTYEQYF	TGTGCCAGCAGCGTCCCGGGACTAACCTACGAGCAGTACTTC
TRBV10-3	NA	TRBJ1-1	17	TRBD1	CAISDRGQVLGGTEAFF	TGTGCCATCAGTGATCGGGGACAGGTCCTCGGGGGCACTGAAGCTTTCTTT
TRBV6-1	NA	TRBJ1-1	15	NA	CASSVEIGGHTEAFF	TGTGCCAGCAGCGTGGAGATCGGGGGGCACACTGAAGCTTTCTTT
TRBV10-2	once	TRBJ2-1	16	TRBD2	CASSSTSGGKDNEQFF	TGCGCCAGCAGTTCGACTAGCGGGGGGAAGGACAATGAGCAGTTCTTC
TRBV5-1	NA	TRBJ2-7	15	TRBD1	CASSLGRQGHYEQYF	TGCGCCAGCAGCTTGGGCCGACAGGGACACTACGAGCAGTACTTC
TRBV5-1	NA	TRBJ2-7	12	NA	CASSSDTYEQYF	TGCGCCAGCAGCTCGGACACCTACGAGCAGTACTTC
TRBV28	NA	TRBJ2-7	11	NA	CARGLRGEQYF	TGTGCCAGAGGATTAAGGGGCGAGCAGTACTTC
TRBV9	NA	TRBJ1-1	13	NA	CASSVDSPREAFF	TGTGCCAGCAGCGTTGACAGCCCCCGGGAAGCTTTCTTT
TRBV9	NA	TRBJ2-2	14	TRBD2	CASSTAGGPRELFF	TGTGCCAGCAGTACAGCGGGGGGGCCACGGGAGCTGTTTTTT
TRBV6-5	NA	TRBJ2-5	16	TRBD1	CASSYPTGTGGETQYF	TGTGCCAGCAGTTACCCGACAGGGACAGGGGGAGAGACCCAGTACTTC
TRBV5-1	NA	TRBJ1-4	15	NA	CASSLAAENNEKLFF	TGCGCCAGCAGCTTGGCGGCGGAGAATAATGAAAAACTGTTTTTT